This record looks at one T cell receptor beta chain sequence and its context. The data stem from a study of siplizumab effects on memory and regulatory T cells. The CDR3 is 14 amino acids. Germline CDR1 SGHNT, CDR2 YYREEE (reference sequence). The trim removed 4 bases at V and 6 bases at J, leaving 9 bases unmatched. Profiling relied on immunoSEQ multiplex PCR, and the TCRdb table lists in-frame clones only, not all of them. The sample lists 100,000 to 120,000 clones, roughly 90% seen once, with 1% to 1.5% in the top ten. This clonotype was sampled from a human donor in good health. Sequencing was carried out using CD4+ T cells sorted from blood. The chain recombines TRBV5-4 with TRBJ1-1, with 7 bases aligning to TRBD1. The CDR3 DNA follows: TGTGCCAGCAGCCCTTTCGACAGGGACGCTGAAGCTTTCTTT. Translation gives CASSPFDRDAEAFF.